The 5 T cell receptor beta chains below all came from one sample that was sequenced in a study of identical twins. TCRdb called the 5' RACE reads again in MiXCR, with one record for every CDR3 protein. The sample gives 690,000 or so distinct CDR3 sequences, around 8.6% of which show up once; roughly 0.9% is in the top ten. The same specimen was also included in a second study, on yellow fever vaccine responses in identical twins.

Sequenced: PBMCs. These receptors originate from a woman aged 18-35 years in good health.

This clonotype was recorded a few times. This sequence joins TRBV21-1 and TRBJ2-1. TRBV21-1 is termed a pseudogene. The CDR3 contains 17 residues. The CDR3 nucleotides are TGTGCCAGCAGCACCCAGGCAGACCATATGGGCTACAATGAGCAGTTCTTC. Its protein product is CASSTQADHMGYNEQFF.

This clonotype has just a few counts. This chain links TRBV5-1 with TRBJ1-4, with 7 bases identical to TRBD1. This CDR3 is built from 14 residues. Germline CDR1 reads SGHRS; CDR2 reads YFSETQ. V shed 4 bases and J 8 bases; nucleotides not matched to a gene: 8. The CDR3 spells CASSAYRGGEKLFF. CDR3 DNA: TGCGCCAGCAGCGCATACAGGGGAGGAGAAAAACTGTTTTTT.

This clonotype was detected a few times. The J gene is TRBJ2-4, the V gene TRBV27; 8 bases match TRBD1. With V trimmed by 6 bases and J by 0 bases, 16 bases remained unmatched. CDR1 MNHEY and CDR2 SMNVEV come from the germline V gene (reference sequence). This CDR3 has 19 amino acids. This CDR3 reads CASSTGTGRPPSAKNIQYF. The CDR3 DNA is TGTGCCAGCAGCACCGGGACAGGCCGTCCACCTTCAGCCAAAAACATTCAGTACTTC.

This clonotype has ten or more counts. The chain employs TRBV20-1 and TRBJ2-5; TRBD1 might be the D (6 bases). Trimming left V 3 bases short and J 6 bases short, with 17 bases between. The CDR3 sequence is 14 residues long. Germline V gene sequence: CDR1 DFQATT, CDR2 SNEGSKA (reference sequence). CDR3 sequence: CSASPGHQGKTQYF. The CDR3 coding sequence is TGCAGTGCTAGCCCGGGACACCAAGGAAAGACCCAGTACTTC.

This clonotype showed up many times. The chain joins TRBV7-2 to TRBJ2-7; tentative D call: TRBD2 (5 bases). V lost 5 bases to trimming and J lost 3 bases, with 23 bases between them. The CDR3 loop spans 17 amino acids. Per germline, CDR1 SGHTA and CDR2 FQGNSA. The CDR3 reads CASSGRWQEVADYEQYF. The DNA of the CDR3 is TGTGCCAGCAGCGGACGCTGGCAGGAGGTGGCAGACTACGAGCAGTACTTC.